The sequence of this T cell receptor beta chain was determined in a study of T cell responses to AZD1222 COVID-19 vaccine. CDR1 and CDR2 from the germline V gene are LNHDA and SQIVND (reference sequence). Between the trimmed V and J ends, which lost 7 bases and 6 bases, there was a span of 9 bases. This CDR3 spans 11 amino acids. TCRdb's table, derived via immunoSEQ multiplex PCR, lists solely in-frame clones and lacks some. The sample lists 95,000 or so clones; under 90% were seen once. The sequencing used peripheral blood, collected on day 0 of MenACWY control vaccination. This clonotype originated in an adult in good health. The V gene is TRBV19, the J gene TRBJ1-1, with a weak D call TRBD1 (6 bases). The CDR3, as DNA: TGTGCCAGTAACCGGGGGCCTGAAGCTTTCTTT. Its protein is CASNRGPEAFF.